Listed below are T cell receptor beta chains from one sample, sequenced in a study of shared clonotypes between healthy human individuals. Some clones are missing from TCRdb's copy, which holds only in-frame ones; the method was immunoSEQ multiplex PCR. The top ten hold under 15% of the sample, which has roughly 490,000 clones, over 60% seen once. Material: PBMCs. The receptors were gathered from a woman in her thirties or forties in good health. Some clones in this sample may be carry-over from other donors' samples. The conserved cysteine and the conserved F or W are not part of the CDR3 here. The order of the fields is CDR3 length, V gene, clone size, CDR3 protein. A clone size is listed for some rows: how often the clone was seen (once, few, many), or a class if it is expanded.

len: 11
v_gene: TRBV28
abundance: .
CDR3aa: ASSLIGLRSQY

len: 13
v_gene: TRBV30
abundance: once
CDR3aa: AGASGRARTGGLF

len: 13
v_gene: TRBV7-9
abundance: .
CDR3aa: ASSPPGGDYYGYT

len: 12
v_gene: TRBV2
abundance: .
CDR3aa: ASIGLAGGPNLF

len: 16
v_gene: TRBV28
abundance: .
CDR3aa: ASSLWSGTGGGGDTQY

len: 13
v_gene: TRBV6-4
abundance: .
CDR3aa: ASSEKLAGGKEQF

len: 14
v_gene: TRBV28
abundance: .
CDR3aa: ASQPPINRASQPQH

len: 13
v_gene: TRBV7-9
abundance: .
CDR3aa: ASSLGWRERGEQY

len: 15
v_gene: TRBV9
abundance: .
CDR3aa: ASSVRGDRNSGNTIY

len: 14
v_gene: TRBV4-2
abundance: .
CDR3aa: ASSQVLLDSTDTQY

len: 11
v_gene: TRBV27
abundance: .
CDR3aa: ASSFRREETQY

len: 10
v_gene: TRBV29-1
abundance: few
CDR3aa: SVNWANTEAF

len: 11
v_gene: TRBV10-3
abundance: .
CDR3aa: AIMSGAAYEQY

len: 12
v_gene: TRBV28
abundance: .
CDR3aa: ASTTQGESTEAF

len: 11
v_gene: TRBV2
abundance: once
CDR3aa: ASQGSRGQPQH

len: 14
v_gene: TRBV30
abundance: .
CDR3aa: AWSAPAGGSYNEQF

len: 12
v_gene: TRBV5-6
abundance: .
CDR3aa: ASSRVAGLGEQY

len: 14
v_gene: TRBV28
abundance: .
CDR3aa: ASSLFMTGHHEKLF

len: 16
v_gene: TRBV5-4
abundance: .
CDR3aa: ASSLGGPGTPLGNEQF

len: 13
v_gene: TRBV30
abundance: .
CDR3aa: AWSAEGSYNEKLF

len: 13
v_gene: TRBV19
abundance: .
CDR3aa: ASGSAGGPDGELF

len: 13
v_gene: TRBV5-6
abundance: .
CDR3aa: ASSRGPSSYNEQF

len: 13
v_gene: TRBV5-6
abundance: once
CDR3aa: ASSFLAGGQDTQY

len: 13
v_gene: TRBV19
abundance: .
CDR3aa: ASSKLRVGNQPQH

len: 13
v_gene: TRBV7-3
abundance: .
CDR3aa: ASSLSGRAVYEQY

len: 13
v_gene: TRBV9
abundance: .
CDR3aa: ASSVAPSAHYEQY

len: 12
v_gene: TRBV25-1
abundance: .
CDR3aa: ASSTTGGYYEQY

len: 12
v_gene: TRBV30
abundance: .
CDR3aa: AWSVLGLSYEQY

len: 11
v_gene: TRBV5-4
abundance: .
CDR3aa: AGGYRAGASQY

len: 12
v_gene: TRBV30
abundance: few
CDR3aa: AWSHSPGFGGYT

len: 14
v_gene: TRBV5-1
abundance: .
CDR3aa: ASSLAAAANTGELF

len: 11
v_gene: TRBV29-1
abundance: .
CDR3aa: SVPGTGLAEAF

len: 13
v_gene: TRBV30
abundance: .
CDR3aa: AWSVGAGVTDTQY

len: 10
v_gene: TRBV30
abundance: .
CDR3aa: AWSSPGYGYT

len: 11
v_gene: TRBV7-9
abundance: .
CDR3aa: ASSSNYLYGYT

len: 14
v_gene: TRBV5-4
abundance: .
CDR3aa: ASSGRTSGSTDTQY

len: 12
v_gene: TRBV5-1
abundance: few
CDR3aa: ASSRLADSYEQY

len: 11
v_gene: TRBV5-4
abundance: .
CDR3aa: ASSRTGADTQY

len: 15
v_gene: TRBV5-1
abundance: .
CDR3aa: ASKGLAGEAPYNEQF

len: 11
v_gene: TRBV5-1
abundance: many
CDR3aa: ASSFNQNTEAF

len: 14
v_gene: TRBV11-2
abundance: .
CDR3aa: ASSLKLAGYQETQY

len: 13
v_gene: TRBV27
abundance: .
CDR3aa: ASSSSNRENTEAF

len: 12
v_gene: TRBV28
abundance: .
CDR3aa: ASSFQAMNTEAF

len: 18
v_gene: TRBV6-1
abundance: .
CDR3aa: ASSEQSASGRAVSYNEQF

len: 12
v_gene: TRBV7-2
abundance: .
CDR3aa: ASSLGGTRTEAF

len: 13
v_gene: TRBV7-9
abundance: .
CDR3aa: ASSPGLTRTYEQY

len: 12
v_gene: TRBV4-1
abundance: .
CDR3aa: ASSQAVRADTQY

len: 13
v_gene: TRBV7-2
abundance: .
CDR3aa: ASSLGGGDGNTIY

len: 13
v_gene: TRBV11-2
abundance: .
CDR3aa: ASSMTGRSVYGYT

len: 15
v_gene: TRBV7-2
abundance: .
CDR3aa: ASSPQPSYGSWETQY

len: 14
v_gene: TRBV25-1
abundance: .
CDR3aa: ASSDSLGRSYNEQF

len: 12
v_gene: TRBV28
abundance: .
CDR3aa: ASRPGRPNTEAF

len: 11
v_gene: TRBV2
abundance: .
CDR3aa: ASSERVGGELF

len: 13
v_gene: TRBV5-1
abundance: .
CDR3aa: ASSSEQGSGNTIY

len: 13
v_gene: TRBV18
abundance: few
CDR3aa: ASSPPSGQGYGYT